This entry lists 14 T cell receptor beta chains sequenced from one sample in a study of OX40 agonist ivuxolimab in advanced cancers. To prepare the library, the immunoSEQ multiplex PCR assay was applied. The immuneACCESS repertoire file appears here via TCRdb, limited to in-frame rearrangements. These files lack a portion of the clones; in checked studies, under half of the deficit traces to unresolved V genes, and the cause of the others is not known. This sample has about 66,000 clones in its table, and about nine tenths of those were observed once. The top ten clones comprise about 8.2% of the sample. Source: CD4+ or CD8+ T cells sorted from blood, taken in a trial of the OX40 agonist ivuxolimab. The receptors come from an adult with an advanced solid tumor such as melanoma, head and neck, liver or kidney cancer.

The rearrangement uses TRBV5-1 and TRBJ1-2, with D possibly TRBD1 on 5 matching bases. Trimming cost V 1 base and J 2 bases, with 9 bases left between them. Germline V CDR1 and CDR2: SGHRS, YFSETQ. CDR3 length: 14 residues. CDR3 in DNA: TGCGCCAGCAGCTTGTACGGGACCAACTATGGCTACACCTTC. It yields the protein CASSLYGTNYGYTF.

This CDR3 is CASSPKTGLETQYF. In nucleotides, the CDR3 is TGTGCCAGCAGCCCGAAGACTGGACTAGAGACCCAGTACTTC. The chain has TRBV5-4 and TRBJ2-5; perhaps TRBD2 as D (5 bases). This CDR3 has 14 residues. Trimming removed 4 bases at V and 4 bases at J, with 14 bases between. The germline V gene has CDR1 SGHNT and CDR2 YYREEE (reference sequence).

The rearrangement uses TRBV2 and TRBJ2-5, with D perhaps being TRBD1 or TRBD2 (5 bases each). The CDR3 has 14 amino acids. Germline loops: CDR1 SNHLY, CDR2 FYNNEI. The V gene lost 4 bases and the J gene lost 2 bases, with 11 bases spanning the gap. CDR3 in amino acids: CASSAWGLQETQYF. Written as DNA, the CDR3 is TGTGCCAGCAGTGCGTGGGGGTTACAAGAGACCCAGTACTTC. The variable domain in full, completed from reference TRBV2 and TRBJ2-5, reads EPEVTQTPSHQVTQMGQEVILRCVPISNHLYFYWYRQILGQKVEFLVSFYNNEISEKSEIFDDQFSVERPDGSNFTLKIRSTKLEDSAMYFCASSAWGLQETQYFGPGTRLLVL.

The chain has TRBV5-6 and TRBJ1-2; weak D call: TRBD1 (6 bases). The germline V gene has CDR1 SGHDT and CDR2 YYEEEE. Between the trimmed V and J ends, which lost 1 base and 6 bases, there was a span of 16 bases. The CDR3 sequence is 15 residues long. The CDR3 region is CASSLLNREKHGYTF. The CDR3 nucleotides read TGTGCCAGCAGCTTGTTGAACAGGGAGAAGCATGGCTACACCTTC.

The genes are TRBV2 and TRBJ2-6; D unresolved. Per the germline V gene, CDR1 is SNHLY and CDR2 is FYNNEI. There are 13 residues in the CDR3. Trimming removed 9 bases at V and 3 bases at J, with 9 bases between. The CDR3 is CARRPGGANVLTF. CDR3 nucleotide sequence: TGTGCCAGGAGGCCCGGTGGGGCCAACGTCCTGACTTTC.

The rearrangement joins TRBV6-5 to TRBJ1-4; D gene unclear. Germline V lookup: CDR1 MNHEY, CDR2 SVGAGI. Deletions cut 7 bases from V and 8 bases from J, with 17 bases between. This CDR3 comprises 14 residues. CDR3 loop: CASKEAQLGEKLFF. The CDR3, as DNA: TGTGCCAGCAAGGAGGCCCAGCTTGGGGAAAAACTGTTTTTT.

The chain links TRBV6-4 to TRBJ1-5; D is ambiguous. The CDR3 covers 13 residues. The ends were cut back, 6 bases at V and 5 bases at J, with 11 bases in the middle. Germline CDR1 is MRHNA and CDR2 is SNTAGT. The CDR3 coding sequence is TGTGCCAGCAGCTACGAGGCTGATCAGCCCCAGCATTTT. This sequence encodes CASSYEADQPQHF.

The chain joins TRBV25-1 to TRBJ1-5, with D possibly being TRBD1 (6 bases). CDR1 MGHDK and CDR2 SYGVNS come from the germline V gene. This CDR3 spans 15 amino acids. Between the trimmed V and J ends, which lost 8 bases and 5 bases, there was a span of 19 bases. The CDR3 protein is CASGVRQGFDQPQHF. CDR3 coding DNA: TGTGCCAGCGGGGTTAGGCAGGGGTTCGATCAGCCCCAGCATTTT.

With regard to this clone: The germline gene is not matched at one end of the junction; a read error may be the cause. This chain connects TRBV19 to TRBJ1-1; D is unresolved. Germline values: CDR1 LNHDA, CDR2 SQIVND (reference sequence). This CDR3 has 12 amino acids. The CDR3 is CASSRGYEATFF. DNA of the CDR3: TGTGCCAGCAGTAGAGGGTACGAAGCGACTTTCTTT.

V and J are TRBV4-1 and TRBJ2-7; D may be TRBD2 (5 bases). Trimming left V 0 bases short and J 7 bases short, with 10 bases between. The CDR3 has 13 amino acids. Germline V lookup: CDR1 MGHRA, CDR2 YSYEKL. For the CDR3, the DNA is TGCGCCAGCAGCCAAGAAACCCGGAGGGAGCAGTACTTC. It encodes CASSQETRREQYF.

The J gene is TRBJ1-2, the V gene TRBV11-3; maybe TRBD1 (6 bases). Trimming took 5 bases from V and 4 from J, leaving 23 bases between them. Germline loops: CDR1 SGHNT, CDR2 YENEEA. This CDR3 comprises 17 residues. The CDR3 loop reads CASSQHLLGGAAYGYTF. The CDR3, as DNA: TGTGCCAGCAGCCAACACCTTTTGGGGGGCGCGGCCTATGGCTACACCTTC.

The gene calls are TRBV18 and TRBJ2-1; a possible D gene is TRBD2 (5 bases). From germline, CDR1 is KGHSH and CDR2 LQKENI. Trimming took off 5 bases at V and 4 bases at J, with 12 bases between the two ends. The CDR3 contains 14 residues. The CDR3, as DNA: TGTGCCAGCTCAGGACTTGGTGGGTACAATGAGCAGTTCTTC. Translation: CASSGLGGYNEQFF.

There are a few counts of this clone. The rearrangement links TRBV4-3 to TRBJ1-1; D remains unclear. Germline V CDR1 and CDR2: LGHNA, YSLEER. The CDR3 spans 15 residues. Between the trimmed V and J ends, which lost 0 bases and 3 bases, there was a span of 11 bases. For the CDR3, the DNA is TGCGCCAGCAGCCAAGATCAGGACTGGGACACTGAAGCTTTCTTT. Its protein product is CASSQDQDWDTEAFF.

V is TRBV30 and J is TRBJ1-5; 7 bases line up with TRBD1. CDR1 is GTSNPN and CDR2 is SVGIG in the germline V gene (reference sequence). The CDR3 covers 13 residues. With 3 bases clipped from V and 4 bases from J, the junction kept 3 bases outside the gene matches. The CDR3 is CAWSTQGNQPQHF. For the CDR3, the DNA is TGTGCCTGGAGCACACAGGGGAATCAGCCCCAGCATTTT.